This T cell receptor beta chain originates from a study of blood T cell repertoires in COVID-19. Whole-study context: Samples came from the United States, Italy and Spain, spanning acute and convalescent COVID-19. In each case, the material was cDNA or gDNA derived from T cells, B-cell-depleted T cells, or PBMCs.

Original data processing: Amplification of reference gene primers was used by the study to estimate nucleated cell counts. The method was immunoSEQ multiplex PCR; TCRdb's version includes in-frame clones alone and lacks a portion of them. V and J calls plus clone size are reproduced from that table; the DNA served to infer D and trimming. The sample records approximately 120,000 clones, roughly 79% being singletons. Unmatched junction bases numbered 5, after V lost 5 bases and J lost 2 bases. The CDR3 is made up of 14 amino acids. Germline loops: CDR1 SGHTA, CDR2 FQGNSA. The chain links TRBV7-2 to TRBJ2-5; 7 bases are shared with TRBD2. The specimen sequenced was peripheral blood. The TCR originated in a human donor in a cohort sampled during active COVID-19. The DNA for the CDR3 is TGTGCCAGCAGCCTGGGACTATCTCAAGAGACCCAGTACTTC. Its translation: CASSLGLSQETQYF.